The 10 T cell receptor beta chains below were found in one sample sequenced in a study of shared clonotypes between healthy human individuals. Clones were sequenced by immunoSEQ multiplex PCR, and TCRdb holds only the in-frame ones, with some missing. The sample has about 2.4 million clones; over 85% are singletons. Sequencing was done on a sample of naive CD4+ T cells from PBMCs. Indicated subset: CD45RA+ positively selected. These receptors originate from a man between 18 and 29 years old in good health. Some clones in this sample may be carry-over from other donors' samples.

The chain couples TRBV28 to TRBJ2-3; D remains ambiguous. The CDR3 length is 12 residues. Trimming cost V 8 bases and J 1 base, with 7 bases left between them. CDR1 and CDR2 (germline): MDHEN, SYDVKM. The CDR3 region is CASATGTDTQYF. DNA for the CDR3: TGTGCCAGCGCTACTGGCACAGATACGCAGTATTTT. Combining the CDR3 with reference TRBV28 and TRBJ2-3 gives the whole variable domain DVKVTQSSRYLVKRTGEKVFLECVQDMDHENMFWYRQDPGLGLRLIYFSYDVKMKEKGDIPEGYSVSREKKERFSLILESASTNQTSMYLCASATGTDTQYFGPGTRLTVL.

The chain carries TRBV27 and TRBJ1-2; D remains ambiguous. This CDR3 spans 14 amino acids. The germline V gene has CDR1 MNHEY and CDR2 SMNVEV (reference sequence). Trimming took off 2 bases at V and 4 bases at J, with 11 bases between the two ends. CDR3 in DNA: TGTGCCAGCAGTTTACAACCCACTAGCTATGGCTACACCTTC. Translation gives CASSLQPTSYGYTF.

The V call is TRBV28, the J call TRBJ2-1; possibly TRBD1 for D (6 bases). Deletions cut 7 bases from V and 0 bases from J, with 10 bases between. Per the germline V gene, CDR1 is MDHEN and CDR2 is SYDVKM. The CDR3 is made up of 14 amino acids. This chain's CDR3 is CASTEGGSYNEQFF. Written as DNA, the CDR3 is TGTGCCAGCACCGAAGGGGGCTCCTACAATGAGCAGTTCTTC.

The chain joins TRBV6-1 to TRBJ1-3, with TRBD1 matching over 8 bases. CDR3 length: 13 residues. V lost 1 base and J lost 8; bases outside the gene matches: 1. Looked up from germline, CDR1 is MNHNS and CDR2 is SASEGT. Here the CDR3 DNA reads TGTGCCAGCAGTGAAGACAGGGGGGACACCATATATTTT. It yields the protein CASSEDRGDTIYF.

The chain joins TRBV29-1 to TRBJ2-3; D possibly matches TRBD1 or TRBD2 (5 bases each). CDR1 and CDR2 from the germline V gene are SQVTM and ANQGSEA. Trimming took off 4 bases at V and 5 bases at J, with 13 bases between the two ends. This CDR3 contains 13 residues. The CDR3 protein is CSVGGLAGDTQYF. DNA of the CDR3: TGCAGCGTTGGGGGGTTAGCTGGAGATACGCAGTATTTT.

The genes are TRBV11-2 and TRBJ1-2; D is possibly TRBD1 (5 bases). CDR3 size: 19 residues. The V and J ends lost 6 bases and 2 bases respectively, with 28 bases between them. CDR1 and CDR2 (germline): SGHAT, FQNNGV. This CDR3 is CASRPIVGGSYSLNYGYTF. CDR3 coding DNA: TGTGCCAGCAGGCCTATCGTGGGGGGTAGCTACTCTTTAAACTATGGCTACACCTTC.

With regard to this clone: This CDR3 is also generated by other DNA sequences in the sample. The chain combines TRBV2 with TRBJ2-7; no clear D gene. The CDR3 is made up of 12 amino acids. CDR1 is SNHLY, CDR2 FYNNEI, per germline. The ends were cut back, 0 bases at V and 3 bases at J, with 3 bases in the middle. In DNA form, the CDR3 reads TGTGCCAGCAGTGAAGCGCTCTACGAGCAGTACTTC. This codes for CASSEALYEQYF.

This clone was recorded once. The chain carries TRBV25-1 and TRBJ2-5, with 8 bases lining up with TRBD1. CDR1 MGHDK and CDR2 SYGVNS come from the germline V gene. This CDR3 contains 14 residues. V lost 2 bases to trimming and J lost 6 bases; unmatched junction nucleotides: 5. The CDR3 is CASSEPGGAKTQYF. CDR3 bases: TGTGCCAGCAGTGAACCAGGGGGCGCGAAGACCCAGTACTTC.

The chain joins TRBV18 to TRBJ1-3; D unresolved. Per the germline V gene, CDR1 is KGHSH and CDR2 is LQKENI. With 0 bases removed from V and 0 bases from J, the gap between germline ends came to 9 bases. The CDR3 length is 16 residues. The CDR3 is CASSPPYPVSGNTIYF. CDR3 nucleotide sequence: TGTGCCAGCTCACCACCGTATCCGGTCTCTGGAAACACCATATATTTT.

This clone was picked up a small number of times. Other DNA sequences in the sample encode the same CDR3. The V gene is TRBV7-2, the J gene TRBJ2-3; D gene uncertain. Germline V gives CDR1 SGHTA, CDR2 FQGNSA. The CDR3 is 12 residues long. V was clipped by 2 bases and J by 6 bases, with 6 bases between them. CDR3 DNA: TGTGCCAGCAGCTTATCTCTGGATACGCAGTATTTT. Protein: CASSLSLDTQYF.